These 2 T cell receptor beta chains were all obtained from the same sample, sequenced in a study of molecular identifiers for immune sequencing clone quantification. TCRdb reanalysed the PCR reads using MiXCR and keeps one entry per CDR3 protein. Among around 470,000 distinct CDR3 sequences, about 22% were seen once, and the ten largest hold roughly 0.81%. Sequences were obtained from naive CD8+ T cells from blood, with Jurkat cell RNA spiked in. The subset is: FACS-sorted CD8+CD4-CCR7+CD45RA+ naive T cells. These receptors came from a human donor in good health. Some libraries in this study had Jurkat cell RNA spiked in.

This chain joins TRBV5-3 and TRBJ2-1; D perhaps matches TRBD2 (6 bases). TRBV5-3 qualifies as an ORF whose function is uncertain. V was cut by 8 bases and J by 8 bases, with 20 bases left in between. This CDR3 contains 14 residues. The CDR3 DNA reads TGTGCCAGCAGCCCGGGGGACCTCCGGGATGAGCAGTTCTTC. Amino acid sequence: CASSPGDLRDEQFF.

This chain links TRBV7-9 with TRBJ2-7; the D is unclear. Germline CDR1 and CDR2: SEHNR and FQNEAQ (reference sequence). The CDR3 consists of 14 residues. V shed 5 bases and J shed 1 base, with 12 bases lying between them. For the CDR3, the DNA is TGTGCCAGCAGCATAGAAGCCGCGTCCTACGAGCAGTACTTC. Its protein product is CASSIEAASYEQYF. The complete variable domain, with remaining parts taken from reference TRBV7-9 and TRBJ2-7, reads DTGVSQNPRHKITKRGQNVTFRCDPISEHNRLYWYRQTLGQGPEFLTYFQNEAQLEKSRLLSDRFSAERPKGSFSTLEIQRTEQGDSAMYLCASSIEAASYEQYFGPGTRLTVT.